These 26 T cell receptor beta chains were sequenced from one sample in a study of OX40 agonist ivuxolimab in advanced cancers. The protocol was immunoSEQ multiplex PCR, while the TCRdb copy is restricted to in-frame clones and leaves out a portion. The sample contains about 62,000 clones, 79% of which appear only once. Sample: CD4+ or CD8+ T cells sorted from blood, taken in a trial of the OX40 agonist ivuxolimab. The source is an adult with an advanced solid tumor such as melanoma, head and neck, liver or kidney cancer.

The chain employs TRBV4-3 and TRBJ1-6, with D perhaps TRBD1 (5 bases). This CDR3 spans 16 amino acids. Germline V gene lookup returns CDR1 LGHNA and CDR2 YSLEER. Trimming pared 0 bases from V and 10 bases from J, leaving 16 bases between. CDR3 region: CASSQDLEGRRSPLHF. The CDR3 DNA follows: TGCGCCAGCAGCCAAGATCTGGAGGGGAGGAGATCACCCCTCCACTTT.

The rearrangement joins TRBV7-9 to TRBJ1-2; D not resolved. The V gene's germline CDR1 is SEHNR and CDR2 FQNEAQ (reference sequence). V was cut by 1 base and J by 0 bases, with 6 bases left in between. The CDR3 runs 14 residues. Here the CDR3 reads CASSLEQTNYGYTF. In nucleotides, the CDR3 is TGTGCCAGCAGCTTAGAACAGACTAACTATGGCTACACCTTC. The whole variable domain, filled in from reference TRBV7-9 and TRBJ1-2, reads DTGVSQNPRHKITKRGQNVTFRCDPISEHNRLYWYRQTLGQGPEFLTYFQNEAQLEKSRLLSDRFSAERPKGSFSTLEIQRTEQGDSAMYLCASSLEQTNYGYTFGSGTRLTVV.

CDR3 region: CASSSRTSGVRTPQFF. For the CDR3, the DNA is TGTGCCAGCAGCTCAAGGACTAGCGGGGTCCGGACACCCCAGTTCTTC. The J gene is TRBJ2-1, the V gene TRBV7-2, with TRBD2 identical over 12 bases. The CDR3 totals 16 residues. Germline CDR1 SGHTA, CDR2 FQGNSA. V shed 4 bases and J 13 bases; nucleotides not matched to a gene: 14.

This chain connects TRBV7-9 to TRBJ2-3, with D unclear. Germline V gene data show CDR1 as SEHNR and CDR2 as FQNEAQ (reference sequence). The CDR3 has 14 residues. The ends were cut back, 0 bases at V and 2 bases at J, with 6 bases in the middle. In nucleotides, the CDR3 is TGTGCCAGCAGCTTAGCGGGCGACACAGATACGCAGTATTTT. Translating it yields CASSLAGDTDTQYF.

This clone appeared a few times. V is TRBV6-1 and J is TRBJ1-5; 7 bases are shared with TRBD1. Germline V gene sequence: CDR1 MNHNS, CDR2 SASEGT. The CDR3 totals 14 residues. V shed 7 bases, J shed 3 bases, and the junction held 6 bases outside the gene matches. The CDR3, as DNA: TGTGCCAGCAACCCGACAGGGTCCAATCAGCCCCAGCATTTT. This gives the protein CASNPTGSNQPQHF.

The gene calls are TRBV29-1 and TRBJ1-1; 7 bases agree with TRBD1. Germline values: CDR1 SQVTM, CDR2 ANQGSEA. This CDR3 has 12 amino acids. As DNA, the CDR3 is TGCAGGGCAGACAGGGTGAACACTGAAGCTTTCTTT. This gives the protein CRADRVNTEAFF. Variable domain in full (rest from reference TRBV29-1 and TRBJ1-1): SAVISQKPSRDICQRGTSLTIQCQVDSQVTMMFWYRQQPGQSLTLIATANQGSEATYESGFVIDKFPISRPNLTFSTLTVSNMSPEDSSIYLCRADRVNTEAFFGQGTRLTVV.

CDR3 sequence reads: CASSSTGAYEQFF. In nucleotides, the CDR3 is TGTGCCAGCAGTTCGACCGGGGCGTATGAGCAGTTCTTC. The chain is built from TRBV6-6 and TRBJ2-1; D could derive from TRBD1 or TRBD2 (5 bases each). The CDR3 contains 13 residues. Germline V gene lookup returns CDR1 MNHNY and CDR2 SVGAGI (reference sequence). The V gene lost 4 bases and the J gene lost 8 bases, with 12 bases spanning the gap.

The V and J genes are TRBV7-2 and TRBJ2-2, with 7 bases that match TRBD1. With V trimmed by 3 bases and J by 6 bases, 1 base remained unmatched. The CDR3 loop spans 13 amino acids. Germline CDR1 and CDR2: SGHTA and FQGNSA. This chain's CDR3 is CASSFGTAGELFF. CDR3 nucleotides: TGTGCCAGCAGCTTTGGGACAGCCGGGGAGCTGTTTTTT.

The chain has TRBV7-2 and TRBJ1-2, with D maybe TRBD1 (6 bases). Deletions cut 3 bases from V and 6 bases from J, with 14 bases between. The CDR3 extends over 14 amino acids. The germline V gene encodes CDR1 SGHTA and CDR2 FQGNSA. In nucleotides, the CDR3 is TGTGCCAGCAGCTTGAACCGGGGGCCGCATGGCTACACCTTC. Translating it yields CASSLNRGPHGYTF.

The table lists this clone with a few counts. This chain uses TRBV10-3 with TRBJ2-1, with a tentative D call TRBD2 (5 bases). Germline CDR1 reads ENHRY; CDR2 reads SYGVKD. The V end was cut by 7 bases, the J end by 3 bases, with 10 bases between. The CDR3 is 13 amino acids. The chain's CDR3 is CAITEGGYNEQFF. The DNA of the CDR3 is TGTGCCATCACCGAGGGCGGCTACAATGAGCAGTTCTTC.

This clone was detected only a few times. As DNA, the CDR3 is TGTGCCAGCCGGGACAGGAGCTCCTACGAGCAGTACTTC. Residues: CASRDRSSYEQYF. The chain links TRBV11-1 to TRBJ2-7; 8 nucleotides agree with TRBD1. Unmatched junction bases numbered 3, after V lost 8 bases and J lost 0 bases. CDR3 length: 13 amino acids. The germline CDR1 and CDR2 sequences are SGHAT and FQDESV (reference sequence). The variable domain in full, completed from reference TRBV11-1 and TRBJ2-7, reads EAEVAQSPRYKITEKSQAVAFWCDPISGHATLYWYRQILGQGPELLVQFQDESVVDDSQLPKDRFSAERLKGVDSTLKIQPAELGDSAMYLCASRDRSSYEQYFGPGTRLTVT.

The J gene is TRBJ1-1, the V gene TRBV6-6; D ambiguous. This CDR3 has 12 amino acids. Trimming removed 8 bases at V and 10 bases at J, with 17 bases between. The V gene's germline CDR1 is MNHNY and CDR2 SVGAGI (reference sequence). CDR3 in DNA: TGTGCCAGCTTACCAGGTAGCGGGTTAGCTTTCTTT. It yields the protein CASLPGSGLAFF.

This chain joins TRBV9 and TRBJ2-1; no reliable D call. Germline V lookup: CDR1 SGDLS, CDR2 YYNGEE. The CDR3 is made up of 15 amino acids. Trimming stripped 2 bases from V and 2 bases from J, with 11 bases between. The CDR3 region is CASSVAASTYNEQFF. The CDR3 nucleotides read TGTGCCAGCAGCGTGGCAGCCTCAACCTACAATGAGCAGTTCTTC.

V usage is TRBV6-5 and J usage is TRBJ2-1; the match to TRBD2 covers 8 bases. The germline CDR1 and CDR2 sequences are MNHEY and SVGAGI. V shed 7 bases and J 7 bases; nucleotides not matched to a gene: 12. The CDR3 runs 15 residues. CDR3 bases: TGTGCCAGCAATCAAGGGCGGGAGGATCGTAATGAGCAGTTCTTC. It encodes CASNQGREDRNEQFF.

V is TRBV10-3 and J is TRBJ2-5; the match to TRBD2 covers 7 bases. Germline CDR1 is ENHRY and CDR2 is SYGVKD. The V segment lost 2 bases and the J segment 5 bases; nucleotides outside the gene matches: 2. The CDR3 has 13 residues. The CDR3 bases are TGTGCCATCAGTGAGGTGGGGGGGGAGACCCAGTACTTC. Amino acids: CAISEVGGETQYF.

The CDR3, as DNA: TGTGCCAGCAGTATACAGGGTAGGTCAGGAAACACCATATATTTT. Translation gives CASSIQGRSGNTIYF. J is TRBJ1-3 and V is TRBV27; perhaps TRBD1 as D (6 bases). This CDR3 comprises 15 residues. V lost 5 bases and J lost 4, with 15 bases in between. CDR1 is MNHEY, CDR2 SMNVEV, per germline (reference sequence).

The chain employs TRBV15 and TRBJ2-3; the D is unclear. The CDR3 is 15 residues long. CDR1 is LNHNV and CDR2 is YYDKDF in the germline V gene (reference sequence). Trimming left V 1 base short and J 2 bases short, with 10 bases between. CDR3 in amino acids: CATSRVGEITDTQYF. The CDR3 nucleotides read TGTGCCACCAGCAGAGTAGGTGAAATCACAGATACGCAGTATTTT. Full variable domain (remainder filled in from reference TRBV15 and TRBJ2-3): DAMVIQNPRYQVTQFGKPVTLSCSQTLNHNVMYWYQQKSSQAPKLLFHYYDKDFNNEADTPDNFQSRRPNTSFCFLDIRSPGLGDTAMYLCATSRVGEITDTQYFGPGTRLTVL.

The chain uses TRBV19 and TRBJ2-7; D is tentatively TRBD1 or TRBD2 (5 bases each). Germline V gene sequence: CDR1 LNHDA, CDR2 SQIVND (reference sequence). V was pared by 5 bases and J by 0 bases, with 17 bases between. The CDR3 extends over 16 amino acids. The CDR3 bases are TGTGCCAGTAGTGGGGGTTTCCGGGGAAACTCCTACGAGCAGTACTTC. This encodes CASSGGFRGNSYEQYF.

There are a few counts of this clone. V is TRBV27 and J is TRBJ1-2; 7 bases match TRBD1. Germline CDR1 and CDR2: MNHEY and SMNVEV (reference sequence). There are 15 residues in the CDR3. The V segment lost 8 bases and the J segment 0 bases; nucleotides outside the gene matches: 9. CDR3: CASGLQGDTNYGYTF. The CDR3 coding sequence is TGTGCCAGCGGCCTCCAGGGGGACACTAACTATGGCTACACCTTC.

The chain joins TRBV7-2 to TRBJ2-7, with D perhaps matching TRBD1 (7 bases). CDR3 length: 15 residues. Trimming pared 1 base from V and 4 bases from J, leaving 14 bases between. CDR1 and CDR2 from the germline V gene are SGHTA and FQGNSA. The CDR3 loop reads CASSLGGTADYEQYF. The CDR3 bases are TGTGCCAGCAGCTTAGGCGGGACAGCAGATTACGAGCAGTACTTC. The whole variable domain, filled in from reference TRBV7-2 and TRBJ2-7, reads GAGVSQSPSNKVTEKGKDVELRCDPISGHTALYWYRQSLGQGLEFLIYFQGNSAPDKSGLPSDRFSAERTGGSVSTLTIQRTQQEDSAVYLCASSLGGTADYEQYFGPGTRLTVT.

This rearrangement joins TRBV19 to TRBJ1-1; D unclear. This CDR3 is built from 17 residues. The germline CDR1 and CDR2 sequences are LNHDA and SQIVND (reference sequence). Trimming cost V 1 base and J 0 bases, with 15 bases left between them. CDR3 bases: TGTGCCAGTAGTATAGCTGAAGTGCCGGTAGTGAACACTGAAGCTTTCTTT. This translates into CASSIAEVPVVNTEAFF.

This sequence joins TRBV27 and TRBJ2-5, with 8 bases aligning to TRBD2. The CDR3 is 14 residues long. Unmatched junction bases numbered 4, after V lost 4 bases and J lost 3 bases. Germline CDR1 MNHEY, CDR2 SMNVEV (reference sequence). The CDR3 sequence is CASSSPGGEETQYF. Here the CDR3 DNA reads TGTGCCAGCAGTTCTCCGGGAGGGGAAGAGACCCAGTACTTC.

The V and J genes are TRBV19 and TRBJ1-5; D gene uncertain. The V end was cut by 3 bases, the J end by 4 bases, with 7 bases between. CDR1 and CDR2 from the germline V gene are LNHDA and SQIVND (reference sequence). The CDR3 runs 13 residues. This chain's CDR3 is CASSIRDNQPQHF. CDR3 coding DNA: TGTGCCAGTAGTATCCGAGATAATCAGCCCCAGCATTTT.

V is TRBV5-1 and J is TRBJ2-7, with 9 positions matching TRBD1. The CDR3 loop spans 14 amino acids. CDR1 is SGHRS, CDR2 YFSETQ, per germline. V shed 0 bases, J shed 2 bases, and the junction held 0 bases outside the gene matches. The CDR3: CASSLGTGAYEQYF. For the CDR3, the DNA is TGCGCCAGCAGCTTGGGGACAGGGGCCTACGAGCAGTACTTC.

The rearrangement uses TRBV12-5 and TRBJ1-2, with TRBD1 matching 7 bases. Germline loops: CDR1 LGHNT, CDR2 FRNRAP. Trimming took 1 base from V and 0 from J; bases not matched to a gene: 11. This CDR3 spans 18 amino acids. The CDR3 DNA reads as TGTGCTAGTGGTTTGGACCGGGACAGCGTCTCCACTAACTATGGCTACACCTTC. This gives the protein CASGLDRDSVSTNYGYTF.

This chain connects TRBV30 to TRBJ2-7; 9 bases fit TRBD2. The J segment lost 7 bases and the V segment lost 1 base, leaving 5 bases of the junction unmatched. Germline V gene data show CDR1 as GTSNPN and CDR2 as SVGIG (reference sequence). The CDR3 is 13 residues long. CDR3 coding DNA: TGTGCCTGGAGTGAGGTAGCGGGAGTGGAGCAGTACTTC. Translated, it gives CAWSEVAGVEQYF.